The rows below give T cell receptor beta chains drawn from one sample of a study of cytomegalovirus exposure and HLA in healthy donors. This table comes from immunoSEQ multiplex PCR, and its TCRdb copy is limited to in-frame clones, with some not included. This table holds some 39,000 clones. The sample consisted of PBMCs. Receptor source: a male donor in good health and CMV-seronegative. The CDR3 runs from the conserved cysteine through the conserved F or W. The order of the fields is CDR3 DNA, CDR3 protein, D gene, CDR3 length, J gene, V gene. D genes are given only for firm matches.

cdr3_nt: TGCGCCAGCAGCTTGGAGCCGACAGGGGCGGATTCACCCCTCCACTTT
cdr3_aa: CASSLEPTGADSPLHF
d_call: TRBD1
cdr3_length: 16
j_call: TRBJ1-6
v_call: TRBV5-1

cdr3_nt: TGTGCCAGCAAACCAGCCTATAATTCACCCCTCCACTTT
cdr3_aa: CASKPAYNSPLHF
d_call: -
cdr3_length: 13
j_call: TRBJ1-6
v_call: TRBV6-5

cdr3_nt: TGTGCCAGCAGCCAAGGCCCCAGGGTCGTATATTTT
cdr3_aa: CASSQGPRVVYF
d_call: -
cdr3_length: 12
j_call: TRBJ1-3
v_call: TRBV14

cdr3_nt: TGTGCCAGCAGCCCTGTCTCCACCGGGGGGTATGGCTACACCTTC
cdr3_aa: CASSPVSTGGYGYTF
d_call: -
cdr3_length: 15
j_call: TRBJ1-2
v_call: TRBV2

cdr3_nt: TGTGCCAGCAGCCCCGAGGCGTTGCCCAACGGCTACACCTTC
cdr3_aa: CASSPEALPNGYTF
d_call: -
cdr3_length: 14
j_call: TRBJ1-2
v_call: TRBV5-5

cdr3_nt: TGTGCCTGCTACAGGGGACCCGGCACTGAAGCTTTCTTT
cdr3_aa: CACYRGPGTEAFF
d_call: TRBD1
cdr3_length: 13
j_call: TRBJ1-1
v_call: TRBV30

cdr3_nt: TGTGCCAGCATTTTAAGACTAGCGGGGCTGGCCGGGGAGCTGTTTTTT
cdr3_aa: CASILRLAGLAGELFF
d_call: TRBD2
cdr3_length: 16
j_call: TRBJ2-2
v_call: TRBV6-6

cdr3_nt: TGCAGCGTTAGACAGGGGCCCTCCTCTCTCTATGGCTACACCTTC
cdr3_aa: CSVRQGPSSLYGYTF
d_call: TRBD1
cdr3_length: 15
j_call: TRBJ1-2
v_call: TRBV29-1

cdr3_nt: TGTGCCAGCAGTCACAGCGGGGGGACAGGAGATACGCAGTATTTT
cdr3_aa: CASSHSGGTGDTQYF
d_call: -
cdr3_length: 15
j_call: TRBJ2-3
v_call: TRBV25-1

cdr3_nt: TGTGCCAGTAGTATTTACATCATGTACGAGCAGTACTTC
cdr3_aa: CASSIYIMYEQYF
d_call: -
cdr3_length: 13
j_call: TRBJ2-7
v_call: TRBV19

cdr3_nt: TGTGCCAGCAGGCCGTCTGGGGGGATCTATGGCTACACCTTC
cdr3_aa: CASRPSGGIYGYTF
d_call: -
cdr3_length: 14
j_call: TRBJ1-2
v_call: TRBV27

cdr3_nt: TGCGCCAGCAGCTTGGGTCAGGGGGCGGACGAGCAGTACTTC
cdr3_aa: CASSLGQGADEQYF
d_call: TRBD1
cdr3_length: 14
j_call: TRBJ2-7
v_call: TRBV5-1

cdr3_nt: TGTGCCAGCAGCCCCGCAGGGATGAGGACAGATACGCAGTATTTT
cdr3_aa: CASSPAGMRTDTQYF
d_call: -
cdr3_length: 15
j_call: TRBJ2-3
v_call: TRBV11-2

cdr3_nt: TGCGCCAGTAGCGACTTCCGGGACAGGGGCTCTGGGGCCAACGTCCTGACTTTC
cdr3_aa: CASSDFRDRGSGANVLTF
d_call: TRBD1
cdr3_length: 18
j_call: TRBJ2-6
v_call: TRBV5-1

cdr3_nt: TGTGCCAGTAGTCCCCAGGTCTCCCTAGCTTTCTTT
cdr3_aa: CASSPQVSLAFF
d_call: -
cdr3_length: 12
j_call: TRBJ1-1
v_call: TRBV19

cdr3_nt: TGTGCCAGCGGGGGGGTGAGTGGGTCTGGGGCCAACGTCCTGACTTTC
cdr3_aa: CASGGVSGSGANVLTF
d_call: TRBD2
cdr3_length: 16
j_call: TRBJ2-6
v_call: TRBV27

cdr3_nt: TGTGCCAGCAGCGAGGGGAGGACCGGGGAGCTGTTTTTT
cdr3_aa: CASSEGRTGELFF
d_call: -
cdr3_length: 13
j_call: TRBJ2-2
v_call: TRBV9

cdr3_nt: TGCGCCAGCAGCTTGGACATCGGACTATACTCACCCCTCCACTTT
cdr3_aa: CASSLDIGLYSPLHF
d_call: -
cdr3_length: 15
j_call: TRBJ1-6
v_call: TRBV5-1

cdr3_nt: TGTGCCAGCAGTGAGTCTAGCGGGGGGGCTACAGATACGCAGTATTTT
cdr3_aa: CASSESSGGATDTQYF
d_call: TRBD2
cdr3_length: 16
j_call: TRBJ2-3
v_call: TRBV6-4

cdr3_nt: TGTGCCAGCAGCTTGGGACAGAATGAGCAGTTCTTC
cdr3_aa: CASSLGQNEQFF
d_call: TRBD1
cdr3_length: 12
j_call: TRBJ2-1
v_call: TRBV7-9

cdr3_nt: TGCGCCAGCAGCTTGGAAGGGGGCTGGGAGCAGTACTTC
cdr3_aa: CASSLEGGWEQYF
d_call: TRBD1
cdr3_length: 13
j_call: TRBJ2-7
v_call: TRBV5-1

cdr3_nt: TGTGCCAGCAGCTTACACGCAGGGGCGTACGAGCAGTACTTC
cdr3_aa: CASSLHAGAYEQYF
d_call: -
cdr3_length: 14
j_call: TRBJ2-7
v_call: TRBV11-2